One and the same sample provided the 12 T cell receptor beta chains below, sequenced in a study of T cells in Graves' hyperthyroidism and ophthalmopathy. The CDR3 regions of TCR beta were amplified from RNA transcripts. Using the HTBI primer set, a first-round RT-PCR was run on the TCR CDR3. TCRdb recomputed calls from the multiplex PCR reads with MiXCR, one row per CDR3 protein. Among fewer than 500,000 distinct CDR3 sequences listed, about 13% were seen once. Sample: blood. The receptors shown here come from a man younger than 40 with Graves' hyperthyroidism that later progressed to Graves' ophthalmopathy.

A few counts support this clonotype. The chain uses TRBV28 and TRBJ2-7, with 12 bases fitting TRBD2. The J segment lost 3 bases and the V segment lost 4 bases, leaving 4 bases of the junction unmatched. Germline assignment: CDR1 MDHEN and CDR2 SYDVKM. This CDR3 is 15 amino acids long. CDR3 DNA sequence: TGTGCCAGCAGTTCCCTAGCGGGGGGGAACTACGAGCAGTACTTC. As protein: CASSSLAGGNYEQYF.

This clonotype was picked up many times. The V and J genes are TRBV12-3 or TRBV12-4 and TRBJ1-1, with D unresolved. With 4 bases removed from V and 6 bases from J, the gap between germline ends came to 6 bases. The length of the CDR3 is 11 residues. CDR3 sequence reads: CASSWGAEAFF. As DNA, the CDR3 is TGTGCCAGCAGTTGGGGAGCTGAAGCTTTCTTT.

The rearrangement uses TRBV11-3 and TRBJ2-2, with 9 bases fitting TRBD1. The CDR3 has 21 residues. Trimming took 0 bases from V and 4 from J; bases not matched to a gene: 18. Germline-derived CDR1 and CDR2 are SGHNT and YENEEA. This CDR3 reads CASSLDLAGWLGQGPTGELFF. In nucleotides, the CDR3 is TGTGCCAGCAGCTTAGATCTCGCCGGTTGGCTGGGACAGGGACCCACCGGGGAGCTGTTTTTT. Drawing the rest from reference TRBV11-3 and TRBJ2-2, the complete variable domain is EAGVVQSPRYKIIEKKQPVAFWCNPISGHNTLYWYLQNLGQGPELLIRYENEEAVDDSQLPKDRFSAERLKGVDSTLKIQPAELGDSAVYLCASSLDLAGWLGQGPTGELFFGEGSRLTVL.

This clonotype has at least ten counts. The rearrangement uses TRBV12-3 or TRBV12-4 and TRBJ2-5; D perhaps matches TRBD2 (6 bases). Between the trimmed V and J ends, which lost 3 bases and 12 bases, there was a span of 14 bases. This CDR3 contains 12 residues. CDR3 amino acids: CASSLGGPIKYF. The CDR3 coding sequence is TGTGCCAGCAGTTTGGGAGGCCCGATTAAGTACTTC.

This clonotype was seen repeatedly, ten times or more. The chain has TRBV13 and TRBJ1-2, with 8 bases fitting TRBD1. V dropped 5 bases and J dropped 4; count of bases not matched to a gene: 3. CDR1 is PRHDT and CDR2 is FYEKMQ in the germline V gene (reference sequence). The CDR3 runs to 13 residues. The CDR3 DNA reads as TGTGCCAGCAGCAAGGGACAGGTCTATGGCTACACCTTC. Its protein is CASSKGQVYGYTF.

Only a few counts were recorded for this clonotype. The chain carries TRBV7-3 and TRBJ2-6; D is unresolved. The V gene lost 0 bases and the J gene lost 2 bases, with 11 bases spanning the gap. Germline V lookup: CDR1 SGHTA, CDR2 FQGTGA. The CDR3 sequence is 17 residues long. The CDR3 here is CASSLTAGVPGANVLTF. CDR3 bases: TGTGCCAGCAGCTTAACGGCCGGCGTCCCTGGGGCCAACGTCCTGACTTTC.

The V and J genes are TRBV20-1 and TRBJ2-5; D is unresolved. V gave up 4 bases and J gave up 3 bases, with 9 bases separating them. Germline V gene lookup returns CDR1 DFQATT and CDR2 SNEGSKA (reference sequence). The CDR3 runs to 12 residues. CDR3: CSAKQAEETQYF. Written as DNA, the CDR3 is TGCAGTGCTAAGCAGGCTGAAGAGACCCAGTACTTC.

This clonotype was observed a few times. The CDR3 sequence: CASIDWGYEQYF. The CDR3 DNA reads as TGTGCCAGCATCGACTGGGGTTACGAGCAGTACTTC. V usage is TRBV6-1 and J usage is TRBJ2-7; no firm D call. Germline loops: CDR1 MNHNS, CDR2 SASEGT. V was shortened by 7 bases and J by 4 bases, with 11 bases between the two germline ends. There are 12 residues in the CDR3.

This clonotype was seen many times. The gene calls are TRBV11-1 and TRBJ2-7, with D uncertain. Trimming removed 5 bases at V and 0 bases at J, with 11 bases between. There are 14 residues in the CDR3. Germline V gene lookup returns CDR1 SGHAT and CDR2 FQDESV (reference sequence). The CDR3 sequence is CASSRVDGSYEQYF. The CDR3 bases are TGTGCCAGCAGCCGAGTCGACGGCTCCTACGAGCAGTACTTC.

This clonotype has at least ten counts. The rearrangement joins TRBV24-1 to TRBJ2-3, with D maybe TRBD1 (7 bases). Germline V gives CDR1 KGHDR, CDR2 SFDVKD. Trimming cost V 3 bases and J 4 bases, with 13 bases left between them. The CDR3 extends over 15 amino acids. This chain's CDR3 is CATSDPIRGADTQYF. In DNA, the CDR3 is TGTGCCACCAGTGATCCTATCAGGGGGGCAGATACGCAGTATTTT.

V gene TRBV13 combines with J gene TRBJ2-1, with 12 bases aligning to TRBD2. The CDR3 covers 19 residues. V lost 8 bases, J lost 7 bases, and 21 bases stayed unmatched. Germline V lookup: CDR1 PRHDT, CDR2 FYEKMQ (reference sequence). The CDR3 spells CASRSRGAVTSGGWNEQFF. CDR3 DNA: TGTGCCAGCCGGAGTCGGGGGGCGGTGACTAGCGGGGGTTGGAATGAGCAGTTCTTC.

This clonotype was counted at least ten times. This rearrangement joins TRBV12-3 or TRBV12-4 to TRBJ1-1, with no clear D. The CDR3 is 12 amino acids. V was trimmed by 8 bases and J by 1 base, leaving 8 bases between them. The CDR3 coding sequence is TGTGCCAGCCTCCGGGGGAACACTGAAGCTTTCTTT. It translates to CASLRGNTEAFF.